This entry lists 32 T cell receptor beta chains sequenced from one sample in a study of T cells in Graves' hyperthyroidism and ophthalmopathy. RNA transcripts provided the source from which TCR beta CDR3 regions were amplified. RT-PCR in the first round (using the HTBI primer set) targeted the TCR CDR3. TCRdb re-derived calls from the multiplex PCR reads in MiXCR, one entry per CDR3 protein. Found here are approximately 590,000 distinct CDR3 sequences, 15% to 19% of them singletons; the top ten hold 6.5% to 8%. Sequencing input: blood. The source is a woman in her thirties with Graves' hyperthyroidism.

This clonotype has at least ten counts. The chain is built from TRBV27 and TRBJ1-1; D unresolved. Germline V gene sequence: CDR1 MNHEY, CDR2 SMNVEV (reference sequence). The CDR3 consists of 13 residues. The germline V and J ends were trimmed by 2 bases and 9 bases, with 13 bases remaining between them. CDR3 DNA: TGTGCCAGCAGTTTAGTCGGGAAGACGAAAGCTTTCTTT. Translation gives CASSLVGKTKAFF.

This clonotype has ten or more counts. The chain uses TRBV18 and TRBJ2-3; unclear D gene. Germline V gene data show CDR1 as KGHSH and CDR2 as LQKENI. V lost 5 bases, J lost 2 bases, and 8 bases lay in between. The CDR3 loop spans 13 amino acids. The CDR3 sequence: CASSVPNTDTQYF. The CDR3 DNA reads as TGTGCCAGCTCAGTTCCAAACACAGATACGCAGTATTTT.

The V and J genes are TRBV28 and TRBJ2-5, with 10 nucleotides matching TRBD2. Trimming removed 6 bases from V and 3 bases from J; junction bases left unmatched: 7. Looked up from germline, CDR1 is MDHEN and CDR2 is SYDVKM. This CDR3 is 15 amino acids long. CDR3 protein: CASRGAGTSEETQYF. The CDR3, as DNA: TGTGCCAGCAGGGGGGCCGGGACTAGCGAAGAGACCCAGTACTTC.

This clonotype was observed many times. The V call is TRBV28, the J call TRBJ1-2, with D tentatively TRBD1 (6 bases). Per germline, CDR1 MDHEN and CDR2 SYDVKM. Between the trimmed V and J ends, which lost 2 bases and 4 bases, there was a span of 14 bases. The CDR3 is 15 amino acids. In DNA, the CDR3 is TGTGCCAGCAGTTTACCTGGACAGTACATCTATGGCTACACCTTC. As protein: CASSLPGQYIYGYTF.

Ten or more counts support this clonotype. This chain links TRBV4-1 with TRBJ2-4; 11 bases are shared with TRBD2. V shed 4 bases and J 8 bases; nucleotides not matched to a gene: 7. The germline gives CDR1 MGHRA, CDR2 YSYEKL. The CDR3 contains 15 residues. CDR3 in DNA: TGCGCCAGCAGCCTAAGGGGACTAGCGGAGGACATTCAGTACTTC. Residues: CASSLRGLAEDIQYF.

The table lists this clonotype with many counts. The J gene is TRBJ1-3, the V gene TRBV6-1, with D unclear. V was pared by 6 bases and J by 2 bases, with 14 bases between. Germline assignment: CDR1 MNHNS and CDR2 SASEGT. The CDR3 runs 15 residues. CDR3 sequence reads: CASSESQVPGNTIYF. DNA for the CDR3: TGTGCCAGCAGCGAATCCCAGGTTCCTGGAAACACCATATATTTT.

This clonotype appeared many times. CDR3 protein: CASSFEGTSGNTIYF. The CDR3 DNA sequence: TGTGCCAGCAGCTTCGAGGGTACCTCTGGAAACACCATATATTTT. V is TRBV11-2 and J is TRBJ1-3; D gene ambiguous. Trimming left V 3 bases short and J 0 bases short, with 9 bases between. CDR1 is SGHAT, CDR2 FQNNGV, per germline. The length of the CDR3 is 15 residues.

At least ten counts were recorded for this clonotype. The V call is TRBV6-1, the J call TRBJ2-7; 16 bases line up with TRBD2. CDR3 length equals 19 residues. Germline lookup yields CDR1 MNHNS and CDR2 SASEGT. Trimming took 5 bases from V and 1 from J; bases not matched to a gene: 11. The CDR3 DNA reads as TGTGCCAGCAGTAAAGTCCCGGGACTAGCGGGAGGGCCATCCTACGAGCAGTACTTC. Translating it yields CASSKVPGLAGGPSYEQYF.

J is TRBJ2-1 and V is TRBV7-7; D may be TRBD1 (6 bases). Germline V gives CDR1 SSHAT, CDR2 FNYEAQ (reference sequence). V lost 5 bases and J lost 12, with 17 bases in between. The CDR3 is 13 amino acids. This CDR3 reads CASSPTGLEGQFF. CDR3 DNA sequence: TGTGCCAGCAGCCCGACAGGCCTAGAGGGGCAGTTCTTC.

This clonotype was observed at least ten times. The chain joins TRBV28 to TRBJ1-4; 9 bases are a match to TRBD1. The CDR3 length is 16 residues. Germline lookup yields CDR1 MDHEN and CDR2 SYDVKM. The V and J ends lost 5 bases and 6 bases, in that order; junction bases with no gene match: 10. The DNA of the CDR3 is TGTGCCAGCAGTATCATCCTGGACAGGGGTTATGAAAAACTGTTTTTT. This encodes CASSIILDRGYEKLFF.

This clonotype was recorded a few times. J is TRBJ2-7 and V is TRBV24-1; unclear D gene. CDR1 KGHDR and CDR2 SFDVKD come from the germline V gene. V lost 0 bases and J lost 6, with 8 bases in between. CDR3 length equals 13 residues. The CDR3 is CATSDLHGLEQYF. The DNA for the CDR3 is TGTGCCACCAGTGATTTGCACGGCCTCGAGCAGTACTTC.

This sequence joins TRBV20-1 and TRBJ1-2; no firm D call. CDR3 length equals 12 residues. CDR1 and CDR2 from the germline V gene are DFQATT and SNEGSKA (reference sequence). Trimming cost V 3 bases and J 5 bases, with 10 bases left between them. CDR3 loop: CSASRFWYGYTF. For the CDR3, the DNA is TGCAGTGCTAGTAGGTTCTGGTATGGCTACACCTTC.

A few counts support this clonotype. The chain is built from TRBV4-1 and TRBJ2-3, with a tentative D call TRBD2 (8 bases). Looked up from germline, CDR1 is MGHRA and CDR2 is YSYEKL. CDR3 length equals 16 residues. V lost 1 base and J 4 bases, leaving 15 bases between the germline ends. CDR3 sequence (DNA): TGCGCCAGCAGCCAAGCGGGAGGGGGCTTCGCAGATACGCAGTATTTT. Amino acids: CASSQAGGGFADTQYF.

This clonotype was observed a few times. This chain joins TRBV19 and TRBJ2-1; the D is unclear. The CDR3 spans 14 residues. Germline CDR1 and CDR2: LNHDA and SQIVND (reference sequence). Trimming removed 3 bases at V and 6 bases at J, with 12 bases between. The CDR3 nucleotides are TGTGCCAGTAGTATGAGCCTAGGTGGCAATGAGCAGTTCTTC. Protein sequence: CASSMSLGGNEQFF.

This rearrangement joins TRBV5-1 to TRBJ2-7, with D maybe TRBD2 (7 bases). The CDR3 is made up of 14 amino acids. V lost 3 bases, J lost 3 bases, and 13 bases lay in between. Germline assignment: CDR1 SGHRS and CDR2 YFSETQ. The CDR3 DNA reads TGCGCCAGCAGCTCGTACAGGGAGGGCTACGAGCAGTACTTC. Its translation is CASSSYREGYEQYF.

This clonotype was recorded many times. The rearrangement joins TRBV7-2 to TRBJ2-7; perhaps TRBD2 as D (6 bases). CDR3 length: 15 amino acids. The V gene lost 2 bases and the J gene lost 1 base, with 12 bases spanning the gap. Germline CDR1 SGHTA, CDR2 FQGNSA. CDR3 in amino acids: CASSLMRDGSYEQYF. CDR3 in DNA: TGTGCCAGCAGCTTAATGCGGGACGGATCCTACGAGCAGTACTTC.

The V gene is TRBV28, the J gene TRBJ1-6, with 8 nucleotides matching TRBD1. Germline trimming cut 8 bases from V and 5 bases from J; bases unmatched to any gene: 11. There are 16 residues in the CDR3. The V gene's germline CDR1 is MDHEN and CDR2 SYDVKM. The CDR3 here is CASARGGTGHNSPLHF. CDR3 DNA sequence: TGTGCCAGCGCCCGGGGCGGGACAGGCCATAATTCACCCCTCCACTTT.

The J gene is TRBJ1-2, the V gene TRBV29-1, with D possibly TRBD1 on 5 matching bases. Germline loops: CDR1 SQVTM, CDR2 ANQGSEA. The CDR3 has 12 amino acids. Trimming shortened V by 1 base and J by 11 bases, and 14 bases separated the two germline ends. The DNA for the CDR3 is TGCAGCGTTGAAGGTGTGGCTAGGGGATACACCTTC. Its translation is CSVEGVARGYTF.

In this sample, this clonotype turned up a few times. This sequence joins TRBV20-1 and TRBJ1-1, with D maybe TRBD1 (5 bases). V lost 4 bases, J lost 0 bases, and 12 bases lay in between. This CDR3 contains 14 residues. The V gene's germline CDR1 is DFQATT and CDR2 SNEGSKA (reference sequence). The CDR3 spells CSATQTGMNTEAFF. In DNA, the CDR3 is TGCAGTGCTACGCAAACAGGAATGAACACTGAAGCTTTCTTT.

Many counts were recorded for this clonotype. DNA of the CDR3: TGTGCCAGCTCACCACGTCTTGGCTGGGCAGAACAAGAGACCCAGTACTTC. Protein: CASSPRLGWAEQETQYF. The V and J genes are TRBV18 and TRBJ2-5; D gene ambiguous. Germline assignment: CDR1 KGHSH and CDR2 LQKENI. This CDR3 contains 17 residues. The V end was cut by 1 base, the J end by 2 bases, with 17 bases between.

This clonotype was counted many times. This chain joins TRBV12-3 or TRBV12-4 and TRBJ1-2; TRBD1 aligns across 7 bases. Unmatched junction bases numbered 6, after V lost 3 bases and J lost 8 bases. The CDR3 has 13 residues. The CDR3 is CASSLGQSGGYTF. The DNA of the CDR3 is TGTGCCAGCAGTTTGGGACAGTCGGGAGGCTACACCTTC.

This clonotype was detected many times. The rearrangement uses TRBV4-3 and TRBJ1-4; perhaps TRBD1 as D (5 bases). Trimming removed 4 bases at V and 4 bases at J, with 7 bases between. This CDR3 contains 13 residues. Germline CDR1 LGHNA, CDR2 YSLEER. CDR3 protein: CASSRGVNEKLFF. Here the CDR3 DNA reads TGCGCCAGCAGCCGAGGGGTTAATGAAAAACTGTTTTTT.

In its sample, this clonotype was seen many times. The chain uses TRBV19 and TRBJ1-2, with TRBD1 as a possible D gene (6 bases). Germline V CDR1 and CDR2: LNHDA, SQIVND (reference sequence). Trimming left V 10 bases short and J 5 bases short, with 11 bases between. The CDR3 covers 11 residues. The CDR3 loop reads CATEDSYGYTF. The CDR3 DNA reads TGTGCCACCGAGGACAGTTATGGCTACACCTTC.

This clonotype was seen repeatedly, ten times or more. The chain links TRBV5-1 to TRBJ2-1; perhaps TRBD2 as D (6 bases). The V gene lost 1 base and the J gene lost 3 bases, with 11 bases spanning the gap. Germline-derived CDR1 and CDR2 are SGHRS and YFSETQ. The CDR3 runs to 15 residues. This CDR3 reads CASSLNMGLYNEQFF. The CDR3 nucleotides are TGCGCCAGCAGCTTGAACATGGGACTCTACAATGAGCAGTTCTTC.

This clonotype turned up a few times. The V gene is TRBV20-1, the J gene TRBJ1-5, with unresolved D. This CDR3 contains 14 residues. In germline, CDR1 is DFQATT, CDR2 SNEGSKA (reference sequence). Trimming stripped 1 base from V and 6 bases from J, with 13 bases between. CDR3: CSARVKGRGQPQHF. The DNA of the CDR3 is TGCAGTGCTAGAGTAAAAGGGCGTGGTCAGCCCCAGCATTTT.

This clonotype was recorded at least ten times. V is TRBV6-6 and J is TRBJ2-3; D is tentatively TRBD1 or TRBD2 (5 bases each). V was clipped by 0 bases and J by 0 bases, with 7 bases between them. The CDR3 spans 15 residues. Germline assignment: CDR1 MNHNY and CDR2 SVGAGI (reference sequence). This CDR3 reads CASSYSGRSTDTQYF. In DNA form, the CDR3 reads TGTGCCAGCAGTTACTCGGGACGTAGCACAGATACGCAGTATTTT.

This clonotype was recorded many times. The V gene is TRBV30, the J gene TRBJ1-1; 11 nucleotides agree with TRBD1. The CDR3 runs 18 residues. With 5 bases clipped from V and 0 bases from J, the junction kept 14 bases outside the gene matches. Germline CDR1 is GTSNPN and CDR2 is SVGIG (reference sequence). CDR3 DNA sequence: TGTGCCTGGCAAAAGGGGGACAGGGGGGGAGGAGTGAACACTGAAGCTTTCTTT. Encoded protein: CAWQKGDRGGGVNTEAFF.

This rearrangement joins TRBV9 to TRBJ1-6, with D possibly matching TRBD1 (5 bases). Germline CDR1 and CDR2: SGDLS and YYNGEE. The CDR3 consists of 15 residues. V was clipped by 2 bases and J by 6 bases, with 12 bases between them. The CDR3 reads CASSVDAGSNSPLHF. The CDR3 DNA reads as TGTGCCAGCAGCGTGGACGCAGGGTCTAATTCACCCCTCCACTTT.

Only a few counts were recorded for this clonotype. V and J are TRBV27 and TRBJ2-3; D might be TRBD1 or TRBD2, each matching 5 bases. The CDR3 covers 12 residues. Looked up from germline, CDR1 is MNHEY and CDR2 is SMNVEV (reference sequence). Trimming shortened V by 2 bases and J by 11 bases, and 11 bases separated the two germline ends. The CDR3 sequence: CASSLPGSRQYF. The CDR3 region has the DNA TGTGCCAGCAGTTTACCAGGGAGTCGGCAGTATTTT.

In its sample, this clonotype was seen many times. The chain is built from TRBV6-1 and TRBJ1-1; D gene ambiguous. Germline CDR1 MNHNS, CDR2 SASEGT. The CDR3 totals 13 residues. V was cut by 5 bases and J by 1 base, with 8 bases left in between. The CDR3 nucleotides read TGTGCCAGCAGTTATGAACCGAACACTGAAGCTTTCTTT. This gives the protein CASSYEPNTEAFF.

This clonotype was observed a few times. The chain joins TRBV15 to TRBJ1-2; no definite D call. The CDR3 runs to 14 residues. Trimming removed 3 bases at V and 3 bases at J, with 11 bases between. Germline values: CDR1 LNHNV, CDR2 YYDKDF (reference sequence). For the CDR3, the DNA is TGTGCCACCAGCAGTGCAGAGAATTACTATGGCTACACCTTC. It translates to CATSSAENYYGYTF.

This clonotype came up many times. The V and J genes are TRBV5-1 and TRBJ2-7, with D possibly matching TRBD2 (6 bases). The length of the CDR3 is 15 residues. Germline assignment: CDR1 SGHRS and CDR2 YFSETQ. V lost 5 bases, J lost 0 bases, and 15 bases lay in between. The CDR3 loop is CASSRGTATSYEQYF. The CDR3 nucleotides are TGCGCCAGCAGTCGCGGGACGGCAACCTCCTACGAGCAGTACTTC.